The text below deals with one T cell receptor (beta chain). Its antigen is still unknown. No much larger clone exists at a distance of one base, and base qualities are not known. The data originate from a study of blood T cell repertoires in COVID-19 (dated by TCRdb to the early 2020s). Turning to the overall study: Collaborator samples came from the United States, Italy and Spain and covered acute and convalescent phases of COVID-19. The prospective study material was composed of cDNA or gDNA derived from T cells, B-cell-depleted T cells, or PBMCs. Sample metadata almost always included a de-identified subject ID, COVID-19 status, age in years and sex. HLA class I and class II types, where available, came from metadata supplied by the sample provider rather than from assay-based typing. The repertoires were released in a freely available public database meant as a resource for research on the immune response to SARS-CoV-2. The samples were drawn from the first 160 participants of the ongoing ImmuneRACE study and from more than 1,000 subjects provided by 6 global collaborators. Deeply sampled blood TCRbeta repertoires from subjects exposed to, actively infected with, or recovered from COVID-19 were included in the dataset. Study-wide conclusions, independent of this receptor: The amount of clinical and demographic metadata varied by source and participant and was provided uncurated.

TCRbeta CDR3 regions were amplified from genomic DNA using the immunoSEQ Assay, a bias-controlled multiplex PCR. As for the original processing: Nucleated cell counts per sample were estimated from amplification of reference gene primers within the assay. Sequence reads were collapsed and filtered to measure the absolute abundance of every unique TCRbeta CDR3 rearrangement. For each sample, productive Simpson clonality was calculated as the square root of Simpson's diversity index across productive rearrangements. The source is immuneACCESS, and TCRdb retained only in-frame sequences with V and J called. Part of the clones is not carried over; for the studies checked, unresolved V genes explain less than half of this, and the remainder is unexplained. The D gene and trimming were derived from the DNA, and the V and J assignments and clone size from that table. Recorded for this sample are around 270,000 clones; approximately 85% of them occurred a single time. The ten largest clones take up about 0.9% of the sample.

At one collaborating source in Seattle, patients were enrolled during active infection and were followed longitudinally through the course of disease. Each collaborating institution followed its own protocols to collect whole blood in K2EDTA tubes. For TCRbeta analysis, collaborators shipped samples in one of three forms: frozen whole blood, isolated PBMCs, or DNA extracted from either of those sample types. Trimmed from V: 6 bases; trimmed from J: 0 bases; junction bases lacking a gene match: 6. The CDR3 goes from the cysteine to the phenylalanine over 16 residues. The only DNA kept is the CDR3, 48 bases in frame from the first base. CDR1 and CDR2 were assigned from the germline V gene (reference sequence) as LNHDA and SQIVND.

The TCR comes from a human donor with COVID-19, enrolled during active disease. The donor label of this sample is uncertain. Sequenced sample: peripheral blood. The sequence is built from TRBV19 and TRBJ2-2, and 8 junctional nucleotides match TRBD1. The DNA sequence reads TGTGCCAGTAGGGGGGACAGGCTCGCGAACACCGGGGAGCTGTTTTTT. Translated, this gives CASRGDRLANTGELFF.